The clone carrying this TCR beta chain has just a few counts. Sorting based on CD45RO/CCR7/CD25/CD127/CD95/CD27 separated CD4+ naive, central memory, regulatory and stem cell-like memory cells. This sample is part of a study of beta chain features in type 1 diabetes. cDNA synthesis used the whole RNA isolate, giving expressed TCRB sequences. The data were produced by immunoSEQ multiplex PCR, yet TCRdb's version contains in-frame clones alone and is incomplete. This sample has 400,000 to 450,000 clones, with approximately 15% found just once. Trimming took 5 bases from V and 0 from J, leaving 16 bases between them. The CDR3 spans 15 residues. Per germline, CDR1 SQVTM and CDR2 ANQGSEA.

The chain joins TRBV29-1 to TRBJ2-5; D gene ambiguous. Input material: naive CD4+ T cells from blood. This TCR derives from a man aged 25-45 years in good health. The CDR3: CSVPFVRINQETQYF. Written as DNA, the CDR3 is TGCAGCGTTCCATTTGTTAGAATAAACCAAGAGACCCAGTACTTC. Looking up the rest from reference TRBV29-1 and TRBJ2-5 gives the full variable domain: SAVISQKPSRDICQRGTSLTIQCQVDSQVTMMFWYRQQPGQSLTLIATANQGSEATYESGFVIDKFPISRPNLTFSTLTVSNMSPEDSSIYLCSVPFVRINQETQYFGPGTRLLVL.